Below, one T cell receptor (beta chain) is given with its context. The sample comes from a study of blood T cell repertoires in COVID-19. The V gene's germline CDR1 is MNHEY and CDR2 SVGAGI. The V gene end was trimmed by 6 bases and the J gene end by 4 bases; junction bases not matched to a gene: 3. The length of the CDR3 is 13 residues. Generated by immunoSEQ multiplex PCR, the TCRdb table keeps only in-frame clones and is missing some. Of about 270,000 clones listed, about 88% are singletons. What was sequenced was PBMCs or T cells enriched from blood (not recorded which). J is TRBJ1-2 and V is TRBV6-5; 9 bases align to TRBD1. The TCR sequence derives from a woman aged 50 to 65 who had recovered from COVID-19. CDR3: CASSKDRGYGYTF. The CDR3 nucleotides read TGTGCCAGCAGCAAGGACAGGGGCTATGGCTACACCTTC.